The 20 T cell receptor beta chains reported below all come from one sample, sequenced in a study of blood T cell repertoires in COVID-19. Data came from immunoSEQ multiplex PCR; TCRdb stores just in-frame clones and leaves some out. Among approximately 68,000 clones listed, around 80% were seen once. Source material: peripheral blood. Receptors originate from a human donor in a cohort sampled during active COVID-19.

The rearrangement joins TRBV30 to TRBJ2-5; D is unresolved. Trimming shortened V by 0 bases and J by 4 bases, and 3 bases separated the two germline ends. This CDR3 region has 11 residues. Per the germline V gene, CDR1 is GTSNPN and CDR2 is SVGIG (reference sequence). CDR3 sequence reads: CAWSVRETQYF. DNA of the CDR3: TGTGCCTGGAGTGTCCGAGAGACCCAGTACTTC.

J is TRBJ2-3 and V is TRBV7-2; TRBD2 matches at 8 bases. Germline trimming cut 2 bases from V and 9 bases from J; bases unmatched to any gene: 7. CDR3 size: 14 residues. Germline CDR1 reads SGHTA; CDR2 reads FQGNSA. The CDR3 bases are TGTGCCAGCAGCTTAACGGGAGGGCCGGGGACGCAGTATTTT. This codes for CASSLTGGPGTQYF.

V and J are TRBV28 and TRBJ1-1; no reliable D call. CDR1 and CDR2 from the germline V gene are MDHEN and SYDVKM. The CDR3 has 14 residues. Trimming removed 4 bases at V and 11 bases at J, with 20 bases between. In DNA, the CDR3 is TGTGCCAGCAGTTCAGGACCATTCGGGCCGGGGGCTTTCTTT. This sequence encodes CASSSGPFGPGAFF.

The chain links TRBV6-8 to TRBJ1-5; D is unresolved. Germline V CDR1 and CDR2: MNHGY, SAAAGT. V lost 3 bases to trimming and J lost 1 base, with 10 bases between them. CDR3 length: 15 residues. CDR3 DNA sequence: TGTGCCAGCAGTTATCCGAGAAAAAGCAATCAGCCCCAGCATTTT. It encodes CASSYPRKSNQPQHF.

This chain uses TRBV2 with TRBJ1-1; 7 bases are a match to TRBD1. Per the germline V gene, CDR1 is SNHLY and CDR2 is FYNNEI. The CDR3 has 14 amino acids. The ends lost 6 bases at V and 3 bases at J; junction bases unmatched: 7. The CDR3 sequence: CASSSGGRYTEAFF. As DNA, the CDR3 is TGTGCCAGCAGCTCAGGGGGTCGTTACACTGAAGCTTTCTTT.

V is TRBV9 and J is TRBJ2-7; no reliable D call. Trimming cost V 0 bases and J 7 bases, with 8 bases left between them. This CDR3 comprises 12 residues. Looked up from germline, CDR1 is SGDLS and CDR2 is YYNGEE. In nucleotides, the CDR3 is TGTGCCAGCAGCGTAGGGGTCGGGGAGCAGTACTTC. Protein: CASSVGVGEQYF.

The rearrangement uses TRBV28 and TRBJ1-5, with 10 bases lining up with TRBD1. Germline loops: CDR1 MDHEN, CDR2 SYDVKM. Trimming took 1 base from V and 5 from J; bases not matched to a gene: 11. The CDR3 runs to 18 residues. In DNA form, the CDR3 reads TGTGCCAGCAGTTTATTAGGGGTTGGGACAGGGGCCGATCAGCCCCAGCATTTT. As protein: CASSLLGVGTGADQPQHF.

The rearrangement links TRBV10-1 to TRBJ1-6, with a tentative D call TRBD1 (6 bases). The CDR3 runs to 16 residues. Germline V CDR1 and CDR2: WNHNN, SYGVQD (reference sequence). Trimming left V 4 bases short and J 8 bases short, with 18 bases between. The chain's CDR3 is CASSATGRMEDSPLHF. Here the CDR3 DNA reads TGCGCCAGCAGTGCCACAGGGCGTATGGAAGATTCACCCCTCCACTTT.

DNA of the CDR3: TGTGCCAGCACGACGGAGGCCATGAACACTGAAGCTTTCTTT. Amino acids: CASTTEAMNTEAFF. The chain couples TRBV2 to TRBJ1-1; D is ambiguous. This CDR3 region has 14 residues. V was shortened by 7 bases and J by 0 bases, with 12 bases between the two germline ends. Germline CDR1 is SNHLY and CDR2 is FYNNEI.

In its sample, this clone was seen once. The gene calls are TRBV13 and TRBJ1-1, with TRBD1 as a possible D gene (6 bases). This CDR3 has 12 amino acids. Looked up from germline, CDR1 is PRHDT and CDR2 is FYEKMQ (reference sequence). V lost 8 bases and J 1 base, leaving 8 bases between the germline ends. The CDR3 DNA sequence: TGTGCCAGCCAACAGGGGAACACTGAAGCTTTCTTT. This gives the protein CASQQGNTEAFF.

This rearrangement joins TRBV3-1 (or the pseudogene TRBV3-2) to TRBJ2-3; 9 bases fit TRBD1. Losses at the gene ends were 2 bases for V and 4 bases for J; bases not matched to a gene: 1. This CDR3 has 14 residues. The germline V gene has CDR1 LGHDT and CDR2 YNNKEL (reference sequence). The CDR3 nucleotides are TGTGCCAGCAGCCAAACAGGGGGCGCAGATACGCAGTATTTT. This translates into CASSQTGGADTQYF.

The genes are TRBV7-2 and TRBJ2-1; maybe TRBD2 (6 bases). Trimming removed 2 bases at V and 7 bases at J, with 12 bases between. The CDR3 length is 14 residues. CDR1 is SGHTA, CDR2 FQGNSA, per germline. In nucleotides, the CDR3 is TGTGCCAGCAGCTTACCCCTCGGGGGAAATGAGCAGTTCTTC. Its translation: CASSLPLGGNEQFF.

This clone was recorded a few times. The chain has TRBV18 and TRBJ1-4; D possibly corresponds to TRBD1 (6 bases). This CDR3 contains 16 residues. From germline, CDR1 is KGHSH and CDR2 LQKENI. V lost 4 bases and J lost 7, with 19 bases in between. The DNA of the CDR3 is TGTGCCAGCTCACGGTTACAGGGCGGTTTGTCTGAAAAACTGTTTTTT. Protein: CASSRLQGGLSEKLFF.

The chain links TRBV24-1 to TRBJ2-3; 10 nucleotides agree with TRBD1. Germline CDR1 and CDR2: KGHDR and SFDVKD. The ends lost 7 bases at V and 2 bases at J; junction bases unmatched: 11. The CDR3 runs to 17 residues. CDR3 protein: CATSDRGHGAYTDTQYF. CDR3 sequence (DNA): TGTGCCACCAGCGACAGGGGGCACGGCGCCTACACAGATACGCAGTATTTT.

The genes are TRBV6-1 and TRBJ2-1; D is ambiguous. Germline lookup yields CDR1 MNHNS and CDR2 SASEGT. V was shortened by 0 bases and J by 8 bases, with 11 bases between the two germline ends. This CDR3 region has 14 residues. CDR3 region: CASSEAASPYEQFF. CDR3 DNA sequence: TGTGCCAGCAGTGAAGCGGCCTCACCCTATGAGCAGTTCTTC.

This rearrangement joins TRBV3-1 (or the pseudogene TRBV3-2) to TRBJ2-7, with 8 bases that match TRBD2. Germline assignment: CDR1 LGHDT and CDR2 YNNKEL (reference sequence). The CDR3 covers 17 residues. V lost 1 base and J lost 2; bases outside the gene matches: 10. The CDR3 sequence is CASSQGHSGGLPYEQYF. CDR3 nucleotide sequence: TGTGCCAGCAGCCAAGGGCACAGCGGGGGCCTCCCCTACGAGCAGTACTTC.

The V gene is TRBV11-2, the J gene TRBJ2-1, with D perhaps TRBD1 (6 bases). The V gene lost 2 bases and the J gene lost 11 bases, with 13 bases spanning the gap. This CDR3 is 13 amino acids long. CDR1 SGHAT and CDR2 FQNNGV come from the germline V gene. The CDR3 DNA is TGTGCCAGCAGCTTACCCCCAGGGGAAAAGCAGTTCTTC. Encoded protein: CASSLPPGEKQFF.

This clone was seen only a few times. The chain uses TRBV30 and TRBJ1-1; tentative D call: TRBD1 (5 bases). The germline V and J ends were trimmed by 2 bases and 6 bases, with 13 bases remaining between them. CDR1 and CDR2 from the germline V gene are GTSNPN and SVGIG (reference sequence). The CDR3 is 13 amino acids. The CDR3 loop reads CAWSRQGGAEAFF. DNA of the CDR3: TGTGCCTGGAGTCGGCAGGGAGGGGCTGAAGCTTTCTTT.

The chain combines TRBV2 with TRBJ2-5; 12 nucleotides agree with TRBD2. After removal of 4 bases from V and 5 bases from J, the junction contained 20 bases not matched to a gene. CDR1 is SNHLY, CDR2 FYNNEI, per germline. The CDR3 runs 20 residues. The CDR3 nucleotides read TGTGCCAGCAGTGCCCCGGAACTAGAGACTAGCGGGAGTAGGAGGGAGACCCAGTACTTC. Its translation is CASSAPELETSGSRRETQYF.

V gene TRBV18 combines with J gene TRBJ1-1, with D perhaps matching TRBD1 (6 bases). V lost 4 bases and J lost 3, with 18 bases in between. The CDR3 runs to 16 residues. From germline, CDR1 is KGHSH and CDR2 LQKENI. The chain's CDR3 is CASSLQGPKLDTEAFF. Written as DNA, the CDR3 is TGTGCCAGCTCACTTCAGGGGCCGAAACTGGACACTGAAGCTTTCTTT.